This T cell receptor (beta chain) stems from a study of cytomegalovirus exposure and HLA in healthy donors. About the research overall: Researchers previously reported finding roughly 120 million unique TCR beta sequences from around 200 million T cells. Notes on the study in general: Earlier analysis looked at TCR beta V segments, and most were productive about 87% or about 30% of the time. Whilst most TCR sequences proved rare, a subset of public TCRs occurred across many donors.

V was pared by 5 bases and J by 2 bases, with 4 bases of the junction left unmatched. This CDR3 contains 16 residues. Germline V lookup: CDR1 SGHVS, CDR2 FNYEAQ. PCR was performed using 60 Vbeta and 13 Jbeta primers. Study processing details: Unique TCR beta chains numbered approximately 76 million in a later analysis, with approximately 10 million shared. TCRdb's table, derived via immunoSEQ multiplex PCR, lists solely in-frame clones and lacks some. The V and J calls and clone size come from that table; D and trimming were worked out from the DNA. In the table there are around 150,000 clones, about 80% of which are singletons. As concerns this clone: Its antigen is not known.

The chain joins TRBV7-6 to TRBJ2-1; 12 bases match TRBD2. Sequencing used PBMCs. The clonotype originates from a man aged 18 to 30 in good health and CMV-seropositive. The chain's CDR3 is CASSPSGGAPYNEQFF. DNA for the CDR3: TGTGCCAGCAGCCCTAGCGGGGGGGCCCCCTACAATGAGCAGTTCTTC.